In its sample, the clone carrying this T cell receptor (beta chain) was seen many times. V shed 3 bases and J shed 0 bases, with 11 bases lying between them. This CDR3 spans 16 amino acids. TCRdb redid the calling of the 5' RACE reads with MiXCR, one entry per CDR3 protein. This table holds under 35,000 distinct CDR3 sequences, around 7% found once. This entry comes from a study of early T cells in non-severe SARS-CoV-2 infection. The sequenced material came from whole blood. The receptor was isolated from an adult who was a healthcare worker with PCR-confirmed SARS-CoV-2 infection or an uninfected control (not recorded which). The chain couples TRBV12-3 or TRBV12-4 to TRBJ1-4, with D unresolved. The CDR3 protein is CASSLIVPATNEKLFF. The CDR3 DNA reads as TGTGCCAGCAGTTTGATTGTCCCTGCAACTAATGAAAAACTGTTTTTT.